This TCR beta chain was sequenced for a study of Graves' ophthalmopathy and Graves' hyperthyroidism. Study observations and caveats: Blood contained most expanded thyroid clonotypes exceeding 0.001 frequency. In predicting ophthalmopathy progression, the model reached about 69% sensitivity and approximately 72% specificity.

For repertoire sequencing, the TCR beta CDR3 regions were amplified from RNA transcripts. Second-round multiplex PCR followed a first-round RT-PCR using HTBI primers. TCRdb itself ran the multiplex PCR reads through MiXCR, one entry per CDR3 protein. In the table there are 40,000 to 45,000 distinct CDR3 sequences, 45% to 60% of which are singletons. This clonotype came up a few times. What it binds is not known. Ophthalmopathy donors' eye disease showed moderate-to-severe activity, CAS of at least 3, NOSPECS of at least 4 and duration under 3 months. Uncontrolled infections, other autoimmune diseases, pregnancy or lactation barred patients from enrollment. The sequenced material came from peripheral blood. This TCR was sampled from an adult man with Graves' ophthalmopathy.

The DNA for the CDR3 is TGTGCCAGCAGCCTTAAATCAAGATCCTCTGGGGCCAACGTCCTGACTTTC. Translating gives CASSLKSRSSGANVLTF. The rearrangement joins TRBV7-2 to TRBJ2-6; no definite D call. Germline V gives CDR1 SGHTA, CDR2 FQGNSA. Trimming left V 5 bases short and J 0 bases short, with 14 bases between. This CDR3 has 17 amino acids.